The 31 T cell receptor beta chains presented below share a single source sample, sequenced in a study of long-term antiretroviral therapy in people with HIV. At survey level, the immunoSEQ assay was run in its v3.0 version. This table comes from immunoSEQ multiplex PCR, and its TCRdb copy is limited to in-frame clones, with some not included. The sample lists about 35,000 clones; roughly four fifths were seen once. The source was unsorted PBMCs, collected 0.3 years after starting antiretroviral therapy. The receptors stem from a man between 18 and 29 years old with HIV.

This rearrangement joins TRBV28 to TRBJ1-1; tentative D call: TRBD1 (5 bases). V lost 5 bases and J lost 3, with 10 bases in between. This CDR3 is 13 amino acids long. From germline, CDR1 is MDHEN and CDR2 SYDVKM. CDR3 residues: CASSAGGDTEAFF. The DNA for the CDR3 is TGTGCCAGCAGTGCCGGGGGAGACACTGAAGCTTTCTTT. Using reference TRBV28 and TRBJ1-1 for the parts outside the CDR3, the full variable domain is DVKVTQSSRYLVKRTGEKVFLECVQDMDHENMFWYRQDPGLGLRLIYFSYDVKMKEKGDIPEGYSVSREKKERFSLILESASTNQTSMYLCASSAGGDTEAFFGQGTRLTVV.

The rearrangement links TRBV4-1 to TRBJ2-2; TRBD1 aligns across 7 bases. CDR3 size: 14 residues. Germline values: CDR1 MGHRA, CDR2 YSYEKL. J gave up 5 bases and V 4 bases, and 4 bases lay outside the gene matches. The CDR3 is CASSLNRGTGELFF. The DNA for the CDR3 is TGCGCCAGCAGCCTGAACAGGGGAACCGGGGAGCTGTTTTTT.

The rearrangement links TRBV30 to TRBJ2-3; D gene unclear. Germline V lookup: CDR1 GTSNPN, CDR2 SVGIG (reference sequence). V lost 5 bases, J lost 4 bases, and 10 bases lay in between. The CDR3 runs 12 residues. CDR3 sequence reads: CAWARRADTQYF. CDR3 DNA: TGTGCCTGGGCCCGAAGGGCAGATACGCAGTATTTT.

The chain employs TRBV18 and TRBJ1-2; 11 bases fit TRBD1. The CDR3 length is 15 residues. Germline assignment: CDR1 KGHSH and CDR2 LQKENI. The ends lost 3 bases at V and 6 bases at J; junction bases unmatched: 6. CDR3 sequence reads: CASSPGQGDFDGYTF. In DNA, the CDR3 is TGTGCCAGCTCACCGGGACAGGGGGATTTTGATGGCTACACCTTC. Filled out from reference TRBV18 and TRBJ1-2, the complete variable domain reads NAGVMQNPRHLVRRRGQEARLRCSPMKGHSHVYWYRQLPEEGLKFMVYLQKENIIDESGMPKERFSAEFPKEGPSILRIQQVVRGDSAAYFCASSPGQGDFDGYTFGSGTRLTVV.

The chain couples TRBV18 to TRBJ2-5; D not certain. The CDR3 runs to 13 residues. Trimming pared 10 bases from V and 2 bases from J, leaving 14 bases between. Germline CDR1 is KGHSH and CDR2 is LQKENI. The CDR3 loop reads CATLFGEQETQYF. The CDR3 DNA sequence: TGTGCCACCCTATTCGGTGAACAAGAGACCCAGTACTTC.

This sequence joins TRBV7-9 and TRBJ2-7, with D tentatively TRBD1 or TRBD2 (5 bases each). The CDR3 sequence is 15 residues long. CDR1 and CDR2 from the germline V gene are SEHNR and FQNEAQ (reference sequence). Trimming stripped 2 bases from V and 6 bases from J, with 17 bases between. CDR3 residues: CASSLSPPEGREQYF. The CDR3, as DNA: TGTGCCAGCAGCTTAAGCCCACCCGAGGGACGCGAGCAGTACTTC.

This chain uses TRBV29-1 with TRBJ1-1, with a possible D match to TRBD1 (6 bases). V lost 2 bases, J lost 3 bases, and 16 bases lay in between. Germline V lookup: CDR1 SQVTM, CDR2 ANQGSEA. This CDR3 region has 15 residues. CDR3 DNA: TGCAGCGTTGAATTGGGGCGGGGGCGCGACACTGAAGCTTTCTTT. This encodes CSVELGRGRDTEAFF.

The gene calls are TRBV6-1 and TRBJ2-7; TRBD1 agrees at 8 bases. V trimming: 5 bases; J trimming: 2 bases; junction bases outside the gene matches: 5. The germline gives CDR1 MNHNS, CDR2 SASEGT. The CDR3 totals 14 residues. CDR3 DNA sequence: TGTGCCAGCAGTCCGGGACAGGACCCCTACGAGCAGTACTTC. Protein: CASSPGQDPYEQYF.

The CDR3 spells CSVEFGLAGHQETQYF. The CDR3 coding sequence is TGCAGCGTTGAGTTTGGACTAGCGGGGCACCAAGAGACCCAGTACTTC. The chain carries TRBV29-1 and TRBJ2-5; 12 bases agree with TRBD2. The germline gives CDR1 SQVTM, CDR2 ANQGSEA. With 3 bases clipped from V and 0 bases from J, the junction kept 5 bases outside the gene matches. The CDR3 sequence is 16 residues long.

The chain joins TRBV5-4 to TRBJ2-3; 10 bases match TRBD2. The V gene's germline CDR1 is SGHNT and CDR2 YYREEE (reference sequence). With 5 bases clipped from V and 5 bases from J, the junction kept 14 bases outside the gene matches. This CDR3 is 17 amino acids long. The CDR3 spells CASRIFLAGEERDTQYF. CDR3 nucleotides: TGTGCCAGCAGGATTTTCCTAGCGGGAGAAGAGCGAGATACGCAGTATTTT.

The rearrangement links TRBV5-6 to TRBJ2-3; D remains ambiguous. V lost 3 bases and J 0 bases, leaving 2 bases between the germline ends. The germline gives CDR1 SGHDT, CDR2 YYEEEE. This CDR3 has 12 residues. The CDR3: CASSSSTDTQYF. The CDR3 coding sequence is TGTGCCAGCAGCTCAAGCACAGATACGCAGTATTTT.

This chain joins TRBV28 and TRBJ1-2; TRBD1 might be the D (6 bases). This CDR3 is built from 13 residues. The germline V and J ends were trimmed by 8 bases and 0 bases, with 10 bases remaining between them. Germline lookup yields CDR1 MDHEN and CDR2 SYDVKM. CDR3 nucleotides: TGTGCCAGCCAGACAGGCCCTAACTATGGCTACACCTTC. It codes for CASQTGPNYGYTF.

The rearrangement uses TRBV5-4 and TRBJ1-2, with 8 bases matching TRBD1. CDR3 size: 16 residues. The ends lost 3 bases at V and 8 bases at J; junction bases unmatched: 15. Germline V CDR1 and CDR2: SGHNT, YYREEE (reference sequence). CDR3 in amino acids: CASSSLREQGARGYTF. The CDR3 DNA reads as TGTGCCAGCAGCTCCCTACGTGAGCAGGGGGCTCGGGGCTACACCTTC.

This rearrangement joins TRBV14 to TRBJ2-1, with no clear D. CDR3 length: 15 amino acids. V was shortened by 6 bases and J by 0 bases, with 12 bases between the two germline ends. CDR1 and CDR2 (germline): SGHDN, FVKESK. The CDR3, as DNA: TGTGCCAGCAGACAGCAGCAGAGCTCCTACAATGAGCAGTTCTTC. Translated, it gives CASRQQQSSYNEQFF.

This clone was counted once. The chain joins TRBV14 to TRBJ2-3; D gene uncertain. Germline assignment: CDR1 SGHDN and CDR2 FVKESK. The CDR3 extends over 14 amino acids. Trimming took 3 bases from V and 2 from J, leaving 9 bases between them. Here the CDR3 reads CASSHHRNTDTQYF. As DNA, the CDR3 is TGTGCCAGCAGCCATCACAGAAACACAGATACGCAGTATTTT.

The chain employs TRBV29-1 and TRBJ1-5; D ambiguous. The V and J ends lost 5 bases and 4 bases respectively, with 15 bases between them. CDR1 is SQVTM, CDR2 ANQGSEA, per germline. The CDR3 runs to 14 residues. The CDR3 loop reads CSVLTGVLNQPQHF. CDR3 in DNA: TGCAGCGTTTTGACCGGGGTACTAAATCAGCCCCAGCATTTT.

The chain couples TRBV4-1 to TRBJ2-3; 8 bases map to TRBD2. CDR3 length: 16 amino acids. V lost 0 bases to trimming and J lost 6 bases; unmatched junction nucleotides: 8. Germline lookup yields CDR1 MGHRA and CDR2 YSYEKL. The CDR3 DNA reads TGCGCCAGCAGCCAAGAATGGGTAGCGGGGTGGGATACGCAGTATTTT. It encodes CASSQEWVAGWDTQYF.

The chain employs TRBV7-9 and TRBJ2-5, with D possibly being TRBD1 or TRBD2 (7 bases each). Trimming cost V 11 bases and J 2 bases, with 18 bases left between them. The germline V gene has CDR1 SEHNR and CDR2 FQNEAQ (reference sequence). The CDR3 length is 14 residues. CDR3 protein: CAAQGGEIQETQYF. DNA for the CDR3: TGTGCCGCCCAGGGGGGGGAGATTCAAGAGACCCAGTACTTC.

This clone appeared a few times. This chain joins TRBV5-3 and TRBJ2-3; D is ambiguous. TRBV5-3 is an ORF for which the function is uncertain. Trimming left V 1 base short and J 2 bases short, with 14 bases between. The CDR3 is 16 residues long. CDR3 nucleotide sequence: TGTGCCAGAAGCTTGTGGGTTTGCGGTTACACAGATACGCAGTATTTT. Its protein is CARSLWVCGYTDTQYF.

V and J are TRBV30 and TRBJ1-2; 7 positions match TRBD1. Germline values: CDR1 GTSNPN, CDR2 SVGIG (reference sequence). The CDR3 contains 16 residues. V lost 5 bases to trimming and J lost 2 bases; unmatched junction nucleotides: 14. The CDR3 loop reads CAWCRDRVDKNYGYTF. In nucleotides, the CDR3 is TGTGCCTGGTGCCGGGACAGAGTAGACAAGAACTATGGCTACACCTTC.

The chain has TRBV27 and TRBJ1-5, with 8 positions matching TRBD1. Germline trimming cut 0 bases from V and 6 bases from J; bases unmatched to any gene: 7. Looked up from germline, CDR1 is MNHEY and CDR2 is SMNVEV (reference sequence). This CDR3 has 16 amino acids. CDR3 in DNA: TGTGCCAGCAGTTTATCTCCCCCAGGGGGCCGTCAGCCCCAGCATTTT. Residues: CASSLSPPGGRQPQHF.

The chain is built from TRBV28 and TRBJ1-2; D unclear. The CDR3 has 11 amino acids. Per the germline V gene, CDR1 is MDHEN and CDR2 is SYDVKM. V dropped 7 bases and J dropped 10 bases, with 13 bases sitting between them. CDR3 protein: CASTVGVYYTF. The CDR3 region has the DNA TGTGCCAGCACCGTCGGTGTTTACTACACCTTC.

The chain links TRBV7-9 to TRBJ1-1; TRBD1 matches at 9 bases. Germline CDR1 SEHNR, CDR2 FQNEAQ (reference sequence). J was trimmed by 3 bases and V by 3 bases; bases with no gene match: 2. The CDR3 extends over 14 amino acids. CDR3: CASSFWTGDTEAFF. The CDR3 DNA reads TGTGCCAGCAGCTTCTGGACAGGGGACACTGAAGCTTTCTTT.

This clone was seen more than once but under ten times. The chain joins TRBV6-1 to TRBJ1-3, with 7 bases identical to TRBD1. The V and J ends lost 4 bases and 0 bases, in that order; junction bases with no gene match: 3. CDR3 size: 15 residues. Germline CDR1 is MNHNS and CDR2 is SASEGT. The CDR3 loop reads CASSVTGYSGNTIYF. For the CDR3, the DNA is TGTGCCAGCAGTGTGACAGGGTACTCTGGAAACACCATATATTTT.

The chain carries TRBV27 and TRBJ2-7; D is uncertain. V shed 3 bases and J shed 0 bases, with 12 bases lying between them. CDR1 and CDR2 (germline): MNHEY, SMNVEV (reference sequence). This CDR3 has 15 residues. This chain's CDR3 is CASSFTPYNSYEQYF. The CDR3 nucleotides read TGTGCCAGCAGTTTCACCCCATACAACTCCTACGAGCAGTACTTC.

The gene calls are TRBV4-2 and TRBJ2-2, with TRBD1 identical over 8 bases. Germline-derived CDR1 and CDR2 are LGHNA and YNFKEQ. V was pared by 0 bases and J by 5 bases, with 5 bases of the junction left unmatched. This CDR3 spans 16 amino acids. CDR3 in amino acids: CASSQDPRGLTGELFF. The CDR3 DNA sequence: TGTGCCAGCAGCCAAGACCCCAGGGGGCTAACCGGGGAGCTGTTTTTT.

V is TRBV29-1 and J is TRBJ1-1, with D possibly being TRBD1 (5 bases). CDR1 and CDR2 from the germline V gene are SQVTM and ANQGSEA. This CDR3 contains 14 residues. V dropped 0 bases and J dropped 4 bases, with 12 bases sitting between them. CDR3 residues: CSVEDTAGGTEAFF. The CDR3 nucleotides read TGCAGCGTTGAAGATACGGCGGGGGGCACTGAAGCTTTCTTT.

This clone was recorded once. The chain is built from TRBV28 and TRBJ1-5, with 12 positions matching TRBD1. The CDR3 has 18 amino acids. The V segment lost 3 bases and the J segment 5 bases; nucleotides outside the gene matches: 11. Per the germline V gene, CDR1 is MDHEN and CDR2 is SYDVKM. The CDR3 nucleotides are TGTGCCAGCAGTTTCCCCCGGACCGGGACAGGGGGCTATCAGCCCCAGCATTTT. This gives the protein CASSFPRTGTGGYQPQHF. Combining the CDR3 with reference TRBV28 and TRBJ1-5 gives the whole variable domain DVKVTQSSRYLVKRTGEKVFLECVQDMDHENMFWYRQDPGLGLRLIYFSYDVKMKEKGDIPEGYSVSREKKERFSLILESASTNQTSMYLCASSFPRTGTGGYQPQHFGDGTRLSIL.

The gene calls are TRBV6-4 and TRBJ2-3; no firm D call. Germline values: CDR1 MRHNA, CDR2 SNTAGT. The CDR3 extends over 14 amino acids. V lost 2 bases to trimming and J lost 4 bases, with 10 bases between them. The CDR3 bases are TGTGCCAGCAGTGACATCCTTGGGGCAGATACGCAGTATTTT. Its protein is CASSDILGADTQYF.

This clone has just one count. The chain combines TRBV14 with TRBJ2-3; 14 positions match TRBD2. Germline CDR1 SGHDN, CDR2 FVKESK. The CDR3 sequence is 19 residues long. J gave up 3 bases and V 0 bases, and 8 bases lay outside the gene matches. The CDR3 nucleotides are TGTGCCAGCAGCCAAGAGACTAGCGGGAGGGTACCGGGAACAGATACGCAGTATTTT. Amino acids: CASSQETSGRVPGTDTQYF.

The CDR3 region is CASSISDYSNQPQHF. The CDR3 bases are TGTGCCAGTAGTATATCCGACTATAGCAATCAGCCCCAGCATTTT. This chain connects TRBV19 to TRBJ1-5; D is unresolved. V was clipped by 2 bases and J by 0 bases, with 8 bases between them. The CDR3 spans 15 residues. Germline V gives CDR1 LNHDA, CDR2 SQIVND (reference sequence).